These T cell receptor beta chains were read from a single sample in a study of cytomegalovirus exposure and HLA in healthy donors. Some clones are missing from TCRdb's copy, which holds only in-frame ones; the method was immunoSEQ multiplex PCR. Of more than 100,000 clones in the sample, 87% were seen once. What was sequenced was PBMCs. The receptors derive from a woman in her twenties or thirties in good health and CMV-seronegative. The CDR3 runs from the conserved cysteine through the conserved F or W. Fields, in order: V gene, clone size, D gene, J gene, CDR3 DNA, CDR3 protein. The D gene is left open where the match is weak. Clone size is not always given. Where it is, it says once, few, many or a class for expanded clones.

v_gene: TRBV7-3; abundance: .; d_gene: .; j_gene: TRBJ2-7; CDR3nt: TGTGCCAGCAGCTCAGTTGGCACACTAACCTCCTACGAGCAGTACTTC; CDR3aa: CASSSVGTLTSYEQYF
v_gene: TRBV2; abundance: .; d_gene: TRBD2; j_gene: TRBJ2-5; CDR3nt: TGTGCCACCAGAAGCGGGGGGGGGTTACAAGAGACCCAGTACTTC; CDR3aa: CATRSGGGLQETQYF
v_gene: TRBV5-6; abundance: .; d_gene: TRBD2; j_gene: TRBJ2-7; CDR3nt: TGTGCCAGCAGCTTGGGCGGGAGGTTGTCCTACGAGCAGTACTTC; CDR3aa: CASSLGGRLSYEQYF
v_gene: TRBV7-2; abundance: .; d_gene: .; j_gene: TRBJ2-5; CDR3nt: TGTGCCAGCAGCTTTTGGGGGGTAGAGACCCAGTACTTC; CDR3aa: CASSFWGVETQYF
v_gene: TRBV7-2; abundance: .; d_gene: .; j_gene: TRBJ2-1; CDR3nt: TGTGCCAGCAGCTTAAAAGTGGGCCTGTACAATGAGCAGTTCTTC; CDR3aa: CASSLKVGLYNEQFF
v_gene: TRBV2; abundance: .; d_gene: TRBD1; j_gene: TRBJ2-1; CDR3nt: TGTGCCAGCAGTGAAAGGGGGCGGAGCTCCTACAATGAGCAGTTCTTC; CDR3aa: CASSERGRSSYNEQFF
v_gene: TRBV25-1; abundance: .; d_gene: .; j_gene: TRBJ1-1; CDR3nt: TGTGCCAGCAGTGATAACGGGGGGGCGCGTGAAGCTTTCTTT; CDR3aa: CASSDNGGAREAFF
v_gene: TRBV11-1; abundance: .; d_gene: .; j_gene: TRBJ1-2; CDR3nt: TGTGCCAGCAGCTTAAAGGCAGGGGAGCACTATGGCTACACCTTC; CDR3aa: CASSLKAGEHYGYTF
v_gene: TRBV5-8; abundance: few; d_gene: TRBD1; j_gene: TRBJ1-1; CDR3nt: TGCGCCAGCAGCCAAGATCCCGGGACAGGGAACACTGAAGCTTTCTTT; CDR3aa: CASSQDPGTGNTEAFF
v_gene: TRBV5-1; abundance: .; d_gene: .; j_gene: TRBJ2-3; CDR3nt: TGCGCCAGCAGCTCCCAGGGATCAGATACGCAGTATTTT; CDR3aa: CASSSQGSDTQYF
v_gene: TRBV2; abundance: .; d_gene: .; j_gene: TRBJ1-1; CDR3nt: TGTGCCAGCAGGCGGGAGGATTTCGGCACTGAAGCTTTCTTT; CDR3aa: CASRREDFGTEAFF
v_gene: TRBV5-8; abundance: .; d_gene: .; j_gene: TRBJ1-1; CDR3nt: TGTGCCAGCAGCTTGGGCATCGGTGAAGCTTTCTTT; CDR3aa: CASSLGIGEAFF
v_gene: TRBV28; abundance: .; d_gene: .; j_gene: TRBJ2-6; CDR3nt: TGTGCCAGCACAGGGGTGGCTGGGGCCAACGTCCTGACTTTC; CDR3aa: CASTGVAGANVLTF
v_gene: TRBV13; abundance: .; d_gene: TRBD2; j_gene: TRBJ2-1; CDR3nt: TGTGCCAGCAGCTCGGGACTAGCGGGAGGGCCATTTACGTACAATGAGCAGTTCTTC; CDR3aa: CASSSGLAGGPFTYNEQFF
v_gene: TRBV19; abundance: .; d_gene: .; j_gene: TRBJ1-5; CDR3nt: TGTGCCAGTAGTATCGGTGGAGGTCAGCCCCAGCATTTT; CDR3aa: CASSIGGGQPQHF
v_gene: TRBV30; abundance: .; d_gene: TRBD1; j_gene: TRBJ1-1; CDR3nt: TGTGCCTGGAGTAAAGGACAGGCTGAAGCTTTCTTT; CDR3aa: CAWSKGQAEAFF
v_gene: TRBV28; abundance: .; d_gene: .; j_gene: TRBJ2-3; CDR3nt: TGTGCCAGCGGACTCATCACAGATACGCAGTATTTT; CDR3aa: CASGLITDTQYF
v_gene: TRBV12-5; abundance: few; d_gene: .; j_gene: TRBJ2-2; CDR3nt: TGTGCTAGTGCCCTAGAGACCGGGGAGCTGTTTTTT; CDR3aa: CASALETGELFF
v_gene: TRBV7-9; abundance: .; d_gene: .; j_gene: TRBJ1-4; CDR3nt: TGTGCCAGCAGTTTAGGGGCTGAACGGCCCGCAACTAATGAAAAACTGTTTTTT; CDR3aa: CASSLGAERPATNEKLFF
v_gene: TRBV7-3; abundance: .; d_gene: TRBD2; j_gene: TRBJ2-5; CDR3nt: TGTGCCAGCAGCCGCTTAGCGGGGGGGCAAGAGACCCAGTACTTC; CDR3aa: CASSRLAGGQETQYF